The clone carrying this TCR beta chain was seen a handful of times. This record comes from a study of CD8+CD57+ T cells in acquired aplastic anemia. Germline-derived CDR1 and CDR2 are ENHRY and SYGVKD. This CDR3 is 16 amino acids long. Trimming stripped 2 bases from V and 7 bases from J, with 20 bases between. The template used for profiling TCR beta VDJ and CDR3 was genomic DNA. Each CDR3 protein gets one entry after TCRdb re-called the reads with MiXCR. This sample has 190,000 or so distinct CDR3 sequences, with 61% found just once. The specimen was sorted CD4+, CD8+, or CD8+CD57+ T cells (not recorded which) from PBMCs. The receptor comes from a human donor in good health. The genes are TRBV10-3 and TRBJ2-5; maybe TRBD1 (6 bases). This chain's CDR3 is CAISEGGQAIFGTQYF. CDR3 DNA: TGTGCCATCAGTGAGGGGGGACAAGCGATATTTGGGACCCAGTACTTC.